A single sample gave rise to the 18 T cell receptor beta chains below, sequenced in a study of neurological immune-mediated disorders (dated by TCRdb to between 2019 and 2020). To prepare the library, 5' RACE was applied. The run used an Illumina HiSeq 2500. The public reads were quality trimmed at Q25 with fastp and then assembled into clones with MiXCR by TCRdb, keeping productive beta chains. For every CDR3 protein sequence, its rows merge into one entry that carries the most common genes and DNA. The sample profile shows roughly 98,000 distinct CDR3 sequences; 13% of them were found once. Approximately 5% of the sample rests with the top ten. The time point label of this sample denotes: longitudinal time-point 2. Sequenced sample: PBMCs. Receptors originate from a female donor with HTLV-1-associated myelopathy (HAM/TSP).

This clonotype was seen at least ten times. The chain has TRBV7-9 and TRBJ2-2; 7 bases are shared with TRBD2. The J segment lost 0 bases and the V segment lost 5 bases, leaving 6 bases of the junction unmatched. The CDR3 sequence is 16 residues long. CDR1 and CDR2 (germline): SEHNR, FQNEAQ (reference sequence). CDR3 amino acids: CASSPPRGANTGELFF. Here the CDR3 DNA reads TGTGCCAGCAGCCCCCCCCGGGGGGCGAACACCGGGGAGCTGTTTTTT.

This clonotype was seen many times. J is TRBJ2-3 and V is TRBV7-2; TRBD2 might be the D (7 bases). From germline, CDR1 is SGHTA and CDR2 FQGNSA. The CDR3 is 13 amino acids. Trimming removed 1 base from V and 11 bases from J, with 13 bases in between. In nucleotides, the CDR3 is TGTGCCAGCAGCTTAGTTGGAGCGGGACAGCAGTATTTT. Protein product: CASSLVGAGQQYF.

The sample holds a few counts of this clonotype. The gene calls are TRBV27 and TRBJ2-7, with 9 bases matching TRBD2. CDR1 MNHEY and CDR2 SMNVEV come from the germline V gene (reference sequence). This CDR3 spans 16 amino acids. V gave up 6 bases and J gave up 0 bases; unmatched junction bases: 9. The CDR3 here is CASSPSSGVSSYEQYF. CDR3 DNA sequence: TGTGCCAGCAGCCCATCTAGCGGGGTTAGCTCCTACGAGCAGTACTTC.

V is TRBV7-9 and J is TRBJ1-3; no reliable D call. CDR1 is SEHNR, CDR2 FQNEAQ, per germline (reference sequence). The V and J ends lost 6 bases and 2 bases respectively, with 11 bases between them. CDR3 length: 14 amino acids. CDR3 residues: CASSHGGPGNTIYF. The CDR3, as DNA: TGTGCCAGCAGTCACGGCGGACCTGGAAACACCATATATTTT.

Ten or more counts support this clonotype. The chain carries TRBV5-1 and TRBJ2-3, with D perhaps matching TRBD2 (6 bases). Germline V CDR1 and CDR2: SGHRS, YFSETQ. V shed 4 bases and J shed 4 bases, with 16 bases lying between them. The CDR3 is 15 residues long. In DNA form, the CDR3 reads TGCGCCAGCAGCCTGGGGGGAAAAACGGCAGATACGCAGTATTTT. Amino acids: CASSLGGKTADTQYF.

This clonotype turned up a few times. This chain uses TRBV7-7 with TRBJ2-5, with D perhaps TRBD1 or TRBD2 (5 bases each). The V gene lost 4 bases and the J gene lost 5 bases, with 8 bases spanning the gap. The CDR3 contains 12 residues. Germline CDR1 and CDR2: SSHAT and FNYEAQ (reference sequence). Here the CDR3 DNA reads TGTGCCAGCAGCTCTGAGGGGGAGACCCAGTACTTC. It translates to CASSSEGETQYF.

Worth noting for this clonotype: This sequence may be a read error, since a much larger clone differs from it by one base. The V and J genes are TRBV7-2 and TRBJ2-3, with 11 bases matching TRBD2. V gave up 5 bases and J gave up 4 bases; unmatched junction bases: 11. CDR1 is SGHTA, CDR2 FQGNSA, per germline. The CDR3 is 17 residues long. CDR3 in amino acids: CASSTQGLAGGADTQYF. Written as DNA, the CDR3 is TGTGCCAGCAGCACCCAAGGCCTAGCGGGAGGAGCAGATACGCAGTATTTT.

This clonotype appeared many times. The gene calls are TRBV4-1 and TRBJ1-5, with TRBD1 identical over 7 bases. Per the germline V gene, CDR1 is MGHRA and CDR2 is YSYEKL. After removal of 1 base from V and 6 bases from J, the junction contained 3 bases not matched to a gene. The CDR3 totals 14 residues. This CDR3 is CASSQGQGGQPQHF. The CDR3 DNA is TGCGCCAGCAGCCAAGGTCAGGGGGGTCAGCCCCAGCATTTT.

This clonotype was found many times. The chain combines TRBV20-1 with TRBJ1-5, with D possibly TRBD1 on 5 matching bases. V dropped 0 bases and J dropped 4 bases, with 16 bases sitting between them. Germline-derived CDR1 and CDR2 are DFQATT and SNEGSKA (reference sequence). The CDR3 is made up of 16 amino acids. The CDR3 protein is CSARDRRDGLNQPQHF. In DNA form, the CDR3 reads TGCAGTGCTAGAGATCGAAGGGACGGATTGAATCAGCCCCAGCATTTT.

At least ten counts were recorded for this clonotype. The chain is built from TRBV28 and TRBJ2-2; TRBD1 is a possible D gene (6 bases). The CDR3 sequence is 16 residues long. Germline V gives CDR1 MDHEN, CDR2 SYDVKM. V lost 6 bases and J lost 5, with 19 bases in between. The CDR3 is CASRSITDRNTGELFF. The CDR3 bases are TGTGCCAGCAGATCTATTACGGACAGAAATACCGGGGAGCTGTTTTTT.

Concerning this clonotype itself: This likely comes from a read error, as the CDR3 has no conserved phenylalanine or tryptophan at its end. The genes are TRBV5-1 and TRBJ2-1, with D possibly called TRBD1 or TRBD2 (5 bases each). The CDR3 loop spans 14 amino acids. Trimming cost V 5 bases and J 8 bases, with 17 bases left between them. CDR1 and CDR2 from the germline V gene are SGHRS and YFSETQ. CDR3 DNA sequence: TGCGCCAGCAGGGGTAGCCTGAGGGGAGATGAGCAGTTCTTA. This codes for CASRGSLRGDEQFL.

The chain recombines TRBV28 with TRBJ2-7; TRBD1 matches 11 bases. Germline CDR1 is MDHEN and CDR2 is SYDVKM. This CDR3 region has 15 residues. The V gene end was trimmed by 9 bases and the J gene end by 5 bases; junction bases not matched to a gene: 12. CDR3 protein: CARSLGGQGAHEQYF. CDR3 bases: TGTGCCAGAAGCTTAGGAGGACAGGGGGCACACGAGCAGTACTTC.

At least ten counts were recorded for this clonotype. The V and J genes are TRBV5-1 and TRBJ1-5, with 8 bases identical to TRBD1. Losses at the gene ends were 0 bases for V and 3 bases for J; bases not matched to a gene: 2. The CDR3 consists of 15 residues. CDR1 and CDR2 (germline): SGHRS, YFSETQ. CDR3 bases: TGCGCCAGCAGCTTGGCGGGACAGGCCAATCAGCCCCAGCATTTT. It translates to CASSLAGQANQPQHF.

This clonotype showed up many times. The chain uses TRBV5-1 and TRBJ2-1, with 12 bases lining up with TRBD1. The CDR3 sequence is 18 residues long. The V gene's germline CDR1 is SGHRS and CDR2 YFSETQ. After removal of 1 base from V and 10 bases from J, the junction contained 15 bases not matched to a gene. CDR3 in DNA: TGCGCCAGCAGCTTGCCCCGGGACAGGGGGCAAAGACTCGGGGAGCAGTTCTTC. As protein: CASSLPRDRGQRLGEQFF.

In this sample, this clonotype turned up a few times. The rearrangement uses TRBV11-2 and TRBJ2-1; D is unclear. This CDR3 is built from 14 residues. V was pared by 0 bases and J by 9 bases, with 12 bases between. The germline CDR1 and CDR2 sequences are SGHAT and FQNNGV. The CDR3 nucleotides read TGTGCCAGCAGCTTAGATCCCGGTACCAGTGAGCAGTTCTTC. This codes for CASSLDPGTSEQFF.

This clonotype was detected only a few times. V is TRBV28 and J is TRBJ2-3; 7 nucleotides line up with TRBD2. V trimming: 6 bases; J trimming: 1 base; junction bases outside the gene matches: 7. Germline V gene data show CDR1 as MDHEN and CDR2 as SYDVKM. The CDR3 consists of 15 residues. The CDR3: CASRLASGGTDTQYF. Here the CDR3 DNA reads TGTGCCAGCAGATTGGCGAGCGGGGGCACAGATACGCAGTATTTT.

This clonotype has a count of ten or more. This rearrangement joins TRBV7-2 to TRBJ2-7; D not certain. Germline values: CDR1 SGHTA, CDR2 FQGNSA. Trimming took 1 base from V and 0 from J, leaving 13 bases between them. The CDR3 is 16 residues long. The CDR3 DNA follows: TGTGCCAGCAGCTTAGAGGCTATCACTTCCTCCTACGAGCAGTACTTC. Amino acid sequence: CASSLEAITSSYEQYF.

This clonotype was seen many times. The chain is built from TRBV20-1 and TRBJ1-2; TRBD1 aligns across 9 bases. The germline gives CDR1 DFQATT, CDR2 SNEGSKA (reference sequence). V lost 5 bases, J lost 10 bases, and 11 bases stayed unmatched. This CDR3 is built from 13 residues. This chain's CDR3 is CSARRPGQGNYTF. The CDR3 bases are TGCAGTGCTCGCCGACCGGGACAGGGAAACTACACCTTC.